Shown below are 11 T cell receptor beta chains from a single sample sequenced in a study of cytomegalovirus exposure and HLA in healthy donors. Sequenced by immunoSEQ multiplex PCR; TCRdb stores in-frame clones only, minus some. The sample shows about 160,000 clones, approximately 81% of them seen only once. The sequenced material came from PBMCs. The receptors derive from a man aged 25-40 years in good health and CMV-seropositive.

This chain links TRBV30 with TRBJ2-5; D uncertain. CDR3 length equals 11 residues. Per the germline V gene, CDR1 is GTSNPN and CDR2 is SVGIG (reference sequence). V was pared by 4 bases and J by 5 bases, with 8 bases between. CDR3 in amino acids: CAWTLFETQYF. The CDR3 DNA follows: TGTGCCTGGACCCTCTTTGAGACCCAGTACTTC.

The CDR3 is CASNSPSGGSGDTQYF. For the CDR3, the DNA is TGTGCCAGCAATTCGCCTAGCGGGGGATCCGGGGATACGCAGTATTTT. The J gene is TRBJ2-3, the V gene TRBV7-6, with 10 bases fitting TRBD2. Unmatched junction bases numbered 13, after V lost 7 bases and J lost 6 bases. The CDR3 spans 16 residues. Germline V gene lookup returns CDR1 SGHVS and CDR2 FNYEAQ.

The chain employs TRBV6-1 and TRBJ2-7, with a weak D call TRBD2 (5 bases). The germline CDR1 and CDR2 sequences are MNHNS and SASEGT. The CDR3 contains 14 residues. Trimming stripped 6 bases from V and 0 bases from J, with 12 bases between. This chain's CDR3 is CASRVSVASYEQYF. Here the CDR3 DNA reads TGTGCCAGCAGGGTTAGCGTAGCCTCCTACGAGCAGTACTTC.

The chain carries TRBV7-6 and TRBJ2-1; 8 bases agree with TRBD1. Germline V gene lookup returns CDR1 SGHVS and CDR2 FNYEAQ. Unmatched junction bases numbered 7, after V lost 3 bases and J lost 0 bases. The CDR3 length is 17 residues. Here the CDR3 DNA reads TGTGCCAGCAGCTTTTGGGGGACAGGTAGCTCCTACAATGAGCAGTTCTTC. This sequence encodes CASSFWGTGSSYNEQFF.

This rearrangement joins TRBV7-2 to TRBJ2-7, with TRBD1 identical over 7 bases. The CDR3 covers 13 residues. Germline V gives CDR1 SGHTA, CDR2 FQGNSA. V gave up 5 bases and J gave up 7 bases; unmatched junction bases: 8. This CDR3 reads CASSADRLREQYF. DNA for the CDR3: TGTGCCAGCAGCGCGGACAGGTTAAGGGAGCAGTACTTC.

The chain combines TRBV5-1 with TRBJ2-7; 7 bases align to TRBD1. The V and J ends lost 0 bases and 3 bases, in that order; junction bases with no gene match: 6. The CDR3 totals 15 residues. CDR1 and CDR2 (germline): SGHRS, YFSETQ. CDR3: CASSLDGQEFYEQYF. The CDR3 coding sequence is TGCGCCAGCAGCTTGGACGGACAGGAGTTCTACGAGCAGTACTTC.

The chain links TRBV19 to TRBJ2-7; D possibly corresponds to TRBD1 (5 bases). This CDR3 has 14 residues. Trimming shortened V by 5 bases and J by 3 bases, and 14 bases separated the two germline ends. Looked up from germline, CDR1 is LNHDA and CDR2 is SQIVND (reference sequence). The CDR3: CASSAQGKLYEQYF. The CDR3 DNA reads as TGTGCCAGTAGTGCGCAGGGAAAGCTCTACGAGCAGTACTTC.

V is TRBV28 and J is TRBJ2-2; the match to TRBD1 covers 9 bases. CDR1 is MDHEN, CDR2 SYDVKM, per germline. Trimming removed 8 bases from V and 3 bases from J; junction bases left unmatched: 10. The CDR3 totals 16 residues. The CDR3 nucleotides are TGTGCCAGCGGACCCTCGGGACAGGGACACACCGGGGAGCTGTTTTTT. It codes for CASGPSGQGHTGELFF.

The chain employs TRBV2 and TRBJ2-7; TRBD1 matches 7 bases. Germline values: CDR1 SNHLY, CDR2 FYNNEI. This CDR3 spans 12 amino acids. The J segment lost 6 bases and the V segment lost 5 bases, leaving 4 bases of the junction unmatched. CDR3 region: CASSRDSREQYF. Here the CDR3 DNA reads TGTGCCAGCAGTAGGGACAGTCGCGAGCAGTACTTC.

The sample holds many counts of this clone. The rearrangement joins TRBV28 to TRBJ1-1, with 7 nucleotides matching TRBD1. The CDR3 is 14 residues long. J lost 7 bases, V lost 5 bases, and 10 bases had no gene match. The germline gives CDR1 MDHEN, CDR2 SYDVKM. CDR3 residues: CASSPTGLKGEAFF. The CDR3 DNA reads TGTGCCAGCAGTCCGACAGGGCTCAAGGGTGAAGCTTTCTTT.

CDR3 sequence: CASSLSRPRETQYF. The CDR3 DNA is TGTGCCAGCAGTTTATCGAGGCCGAGGGAGACCCAGTACTTC. The rearrangement joins TRBV27 to TRBJ2-5; no firm D call. The CDR3 has 14 amino acids. Deletions cut 0 bases from V and 5 bases from J, with 10 bases between. In germline, CDR1 is MNHEY, CDR2 SMNVEV (reference sequence).